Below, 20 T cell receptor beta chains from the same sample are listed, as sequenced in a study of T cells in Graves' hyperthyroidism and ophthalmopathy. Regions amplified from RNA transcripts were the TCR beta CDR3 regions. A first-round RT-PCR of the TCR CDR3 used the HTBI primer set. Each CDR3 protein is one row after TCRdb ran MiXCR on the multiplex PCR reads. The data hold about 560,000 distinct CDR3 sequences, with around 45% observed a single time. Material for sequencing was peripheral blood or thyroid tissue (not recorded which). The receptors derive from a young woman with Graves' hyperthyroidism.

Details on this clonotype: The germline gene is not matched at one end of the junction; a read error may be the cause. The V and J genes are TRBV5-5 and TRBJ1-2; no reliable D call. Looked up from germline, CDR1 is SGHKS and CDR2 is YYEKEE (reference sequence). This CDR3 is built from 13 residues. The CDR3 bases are TGTGCCAGCAGCTTGGATCTCAACTATGGCTGCACCTTC. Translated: CASSLDLNYGCTF.

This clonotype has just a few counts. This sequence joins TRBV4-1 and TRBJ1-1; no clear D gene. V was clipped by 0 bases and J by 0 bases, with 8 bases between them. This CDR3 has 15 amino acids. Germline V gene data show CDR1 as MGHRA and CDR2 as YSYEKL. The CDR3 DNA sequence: TGCGCCAGCAGCCAAGAGGCGAGGATGAACACTGAAGCTTTCTTT. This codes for CASSQEARMNTEAFF.

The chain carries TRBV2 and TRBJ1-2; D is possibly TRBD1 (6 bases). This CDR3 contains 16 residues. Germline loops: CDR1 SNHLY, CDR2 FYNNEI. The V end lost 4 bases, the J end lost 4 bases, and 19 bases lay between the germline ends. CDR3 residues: CASSVDRLGGTYGYTF. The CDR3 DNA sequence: TGTGCCAGCAGTGTTGACAGGTTGGGTGGGACCTATGGCTACACCTTC.

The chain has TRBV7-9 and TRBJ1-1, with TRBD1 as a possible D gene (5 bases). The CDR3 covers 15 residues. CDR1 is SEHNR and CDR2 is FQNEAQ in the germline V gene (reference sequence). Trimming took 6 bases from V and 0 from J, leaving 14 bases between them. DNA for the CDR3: TGTGCCAGCAGACCGAACGACAGATTGAACACTGAAGCTTTCTTT. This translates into CASRPNDRLNTEAFF.

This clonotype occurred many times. For the CDR3, the DNA is TGTGCCAGCAGTGCTTTCGGTCTTAACGAGCAGTACTTC. Translated, it gives CASSAFGLNEQYF. This chain links TRBV25-1 with TRBJ2-7; D remains ambiguous. V shed 4 bases and J shed 5 bases, with 12 bases lying between them. Germline V gene data show CDR1 as MGHDK and CDR2 as SYGVNS. This CDR3 is 13 amino acids long.

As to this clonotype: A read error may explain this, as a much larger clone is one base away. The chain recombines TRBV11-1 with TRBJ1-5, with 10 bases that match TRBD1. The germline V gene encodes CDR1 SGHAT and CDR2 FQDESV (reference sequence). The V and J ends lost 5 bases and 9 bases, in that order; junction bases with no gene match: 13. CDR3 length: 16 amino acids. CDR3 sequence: CASSPMGQGTARPQHF. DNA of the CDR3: TGTGCCAGCAGCCCGATGGGACAGGGGACAGCTCGGCCCCAGCATTTT.

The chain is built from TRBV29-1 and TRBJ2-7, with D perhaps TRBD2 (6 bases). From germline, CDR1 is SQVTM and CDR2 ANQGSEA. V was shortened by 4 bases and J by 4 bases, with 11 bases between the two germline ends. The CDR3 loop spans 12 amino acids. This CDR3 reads CSVGTGTYEQYF. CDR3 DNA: TGCAGCGTTGGCACCGGGACTTACGAGCAGTACTTC.

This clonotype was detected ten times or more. DNA of the CDR3: TGTGCCACCAGTGATTTGGGTCTCAAAGACACCGGGGAGCTGTTTTTT. Translating gives CATSDLGLKDTGELFF. The rearrangement joins TRBV24-1 to TRBJ2-2; D remains ambiguous. CDR1 is KGHDR, CDR2 SFDVKD, per germline. The germline V and J ends were trimmed by 0 bases and 3 bases, with 10 bases remaining between them. The CDR3 extends over 16 amino acids.

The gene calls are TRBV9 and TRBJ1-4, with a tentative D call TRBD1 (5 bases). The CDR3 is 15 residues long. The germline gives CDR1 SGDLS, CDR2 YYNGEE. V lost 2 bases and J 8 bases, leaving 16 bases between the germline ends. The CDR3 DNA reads TGTGCCAGCAGCGTTGGGACGGCAAAGGGGGAAAAACTGTTTTTT. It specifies CASSVGTAKGEKLFF.

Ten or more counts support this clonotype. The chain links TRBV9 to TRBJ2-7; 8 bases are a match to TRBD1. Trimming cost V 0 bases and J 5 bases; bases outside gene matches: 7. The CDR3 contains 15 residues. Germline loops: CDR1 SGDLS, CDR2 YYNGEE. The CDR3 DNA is TGTGCCAGCAGCGTAGAGGCAGGGGGCATCGACGAGCAGTACTTC. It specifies CASSVEAGGIDEQYF.

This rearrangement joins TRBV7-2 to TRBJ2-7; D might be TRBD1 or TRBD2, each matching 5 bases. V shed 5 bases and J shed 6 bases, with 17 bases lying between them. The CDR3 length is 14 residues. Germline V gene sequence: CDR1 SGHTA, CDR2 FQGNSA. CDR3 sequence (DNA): TGTGCCAGCAGCCCCTGGGACCCGGTGGGCGAGCAGTACTTC. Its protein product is CASSPWDPVGEQYF.

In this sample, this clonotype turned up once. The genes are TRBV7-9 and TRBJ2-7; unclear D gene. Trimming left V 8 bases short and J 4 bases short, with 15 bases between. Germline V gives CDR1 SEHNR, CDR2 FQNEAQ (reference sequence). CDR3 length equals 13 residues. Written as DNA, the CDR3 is TGTGCCAGCTCACGGGCCCCAGCTTACGAGCAGTACTTC. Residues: CASSRAPAYEQYF.

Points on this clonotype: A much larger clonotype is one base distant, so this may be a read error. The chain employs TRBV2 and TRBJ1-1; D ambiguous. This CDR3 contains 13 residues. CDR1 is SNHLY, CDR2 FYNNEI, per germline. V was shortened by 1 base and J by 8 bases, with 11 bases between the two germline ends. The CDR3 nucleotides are TGTGCCAGCAGTGAAGGATCTACTGCCGAAGCTTTCTTT. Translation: CASSEGSTAEAFF.

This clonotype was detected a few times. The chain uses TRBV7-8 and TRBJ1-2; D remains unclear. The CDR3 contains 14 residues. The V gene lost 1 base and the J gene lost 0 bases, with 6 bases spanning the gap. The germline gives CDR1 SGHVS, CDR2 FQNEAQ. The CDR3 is CASSLVGTNYGYTF. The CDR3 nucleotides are TGTGCCAGCAGCTTAGTAGGGACTAACTATGGCTACACCTTC.

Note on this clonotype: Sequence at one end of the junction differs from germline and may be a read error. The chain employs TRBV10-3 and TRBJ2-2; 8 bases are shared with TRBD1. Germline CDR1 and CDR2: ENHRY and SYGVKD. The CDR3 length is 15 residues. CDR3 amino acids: CASSHTDRATGELFF. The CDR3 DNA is TGTGCCAGCAGTCACACGGACAGGGCTACCGGGGAGCTGTTTTTT.

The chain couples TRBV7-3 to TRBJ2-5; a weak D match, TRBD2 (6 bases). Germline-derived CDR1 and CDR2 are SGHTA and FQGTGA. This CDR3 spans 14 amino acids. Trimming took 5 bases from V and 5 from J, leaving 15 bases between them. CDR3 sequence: CASSRGTVRETQYF. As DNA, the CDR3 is TGTGCCAGCAGCCGGGGGACCGTCAGGGAGACCCAGTACTTC.

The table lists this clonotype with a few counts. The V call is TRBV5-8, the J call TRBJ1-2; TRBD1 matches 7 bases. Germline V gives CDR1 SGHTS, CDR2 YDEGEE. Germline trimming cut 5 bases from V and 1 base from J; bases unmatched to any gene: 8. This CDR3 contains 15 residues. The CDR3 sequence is CASSKTGTVNYGYTF. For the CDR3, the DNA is TGTGCCAGCAGTAAGACAGGGACCGTTAACTATGGCTACACCTTC. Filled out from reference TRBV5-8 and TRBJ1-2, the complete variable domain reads EAGVTQSPTHLIKTRGQQATLRCSPISGHTSVYWYQQALGLGLQFLLWYDEGEERNRGNFPPRFSGRQFPNYSSELNVNALELEDSALYLCASSKTGTVNYGYTFGSGTRLTVV.

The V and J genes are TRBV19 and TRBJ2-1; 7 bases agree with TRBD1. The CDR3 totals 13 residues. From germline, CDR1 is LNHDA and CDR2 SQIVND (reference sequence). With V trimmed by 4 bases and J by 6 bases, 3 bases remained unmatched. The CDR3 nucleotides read TGTGCCAGTAGTAACGCAGGGGGCAATGAGCAGTTCTTC. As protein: CASSNAGGNEQFF.

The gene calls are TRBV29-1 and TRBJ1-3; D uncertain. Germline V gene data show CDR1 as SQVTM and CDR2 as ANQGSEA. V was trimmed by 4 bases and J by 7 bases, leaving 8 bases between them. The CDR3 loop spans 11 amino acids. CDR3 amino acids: CSVVDGNTIYF. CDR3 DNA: TGCAGCGTTGTGGACGGGAACACCATATATTTT.

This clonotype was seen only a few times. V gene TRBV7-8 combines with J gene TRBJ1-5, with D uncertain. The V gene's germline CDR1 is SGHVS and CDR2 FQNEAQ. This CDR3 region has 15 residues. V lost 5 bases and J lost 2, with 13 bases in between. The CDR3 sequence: CASSILRAGNQPQHF. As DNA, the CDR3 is TGTGCCAGCAGCATACTAAGGGCAGGCAATCAGCCCCAGCATTTT.